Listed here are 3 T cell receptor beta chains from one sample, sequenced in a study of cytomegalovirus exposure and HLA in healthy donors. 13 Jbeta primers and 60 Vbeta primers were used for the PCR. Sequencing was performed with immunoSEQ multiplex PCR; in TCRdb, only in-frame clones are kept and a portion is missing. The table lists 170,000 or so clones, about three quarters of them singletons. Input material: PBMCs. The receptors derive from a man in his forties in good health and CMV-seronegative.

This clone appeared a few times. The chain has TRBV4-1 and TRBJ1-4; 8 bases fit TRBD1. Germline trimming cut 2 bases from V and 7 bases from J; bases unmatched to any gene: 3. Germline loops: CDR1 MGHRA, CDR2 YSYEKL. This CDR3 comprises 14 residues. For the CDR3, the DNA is TGCGCCAGCAGCCAAACCAGGGGGCTTGAAAAACTGTTTTTT. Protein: CASSQTRGLEKLFF.

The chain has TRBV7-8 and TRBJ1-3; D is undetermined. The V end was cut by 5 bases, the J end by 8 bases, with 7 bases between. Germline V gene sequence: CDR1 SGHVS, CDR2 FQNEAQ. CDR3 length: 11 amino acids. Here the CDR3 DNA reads TGTGCCAGCAGCCTTCAGGACACCATATATTTT. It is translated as CASSLQDTIYF.

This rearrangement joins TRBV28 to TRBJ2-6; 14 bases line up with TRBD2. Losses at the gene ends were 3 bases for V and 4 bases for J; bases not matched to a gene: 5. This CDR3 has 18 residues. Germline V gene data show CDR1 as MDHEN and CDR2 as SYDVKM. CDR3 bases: TGTGCCAGCAGTTTCGGACTAGCGGGAGGCCAGGGGGCCAACGTCCTGACTTTC. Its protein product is CASSFGLAGGQGANVLTF. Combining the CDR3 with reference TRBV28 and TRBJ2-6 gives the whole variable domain DVKVTQSSRYLVKRTGEKVFLECVQDMDHENMFWYRQDPGLGLRLIYFSYDVKMKEKGDIPEGYSVSREKKERFSLILESASTNQTSMYLCASSFGLAGGQGANVLTFGAGSRLTVL.